This T cell receptor beta chain was captured in a study of T cell responses to AZD1222 COVID-19 vaccine. Whole-study findings and limits: Repertoires in all cases were sampled only once the peak T cell response had passed.

Profiling relied on immunoSEQ multiplex PCR, and the TCRdb table lists in-frame clones only, not all of them. Of 72,000 or so clones in the sample, roughly 90% were seen once. Per the germline V gene, CDR1 is ENHRY and CDR2 is SYGVKD. This CDR3 comprises 13 residues. The V gene lost 7 bases and the J gene lost 2 bases, with 10 bases spanning the gap. Notes on this clone: The target antigen is unknown.

Sequenced material: peripheral blood, taken on day 0 of AZD1222 vaccination. The receptor was derived from an adult in good health. The rearrangement links TRBV10-3 to TRBJ2-3; a possible D gene is TRBD1 (6 bases). This CDR3 reads CAINRDTTDTQYF. CDR3 DNA sequence: TGTGCCATCAACCGGGACACCACAGATACGCAGTATTTT.